A selection of T cell receptor beta chains follows, all from one sample in a study of breast tumors, draining lymph nodes, adjacent tissues. TCRdb reprocessed the multiplex PCR reads with MiXCR, giving one entry per CDR3 protein. The table lists about 200,000 distinct CDR3 sequences, approximately 33% of them singletons, with 4.3% in the top ten. The specimen sequenced was axillary lymph node tissue. All receptors derive from a female donor with breast cancer. Some clones in this sample may be carry-over from other donors' samples. CDR3s include the opening cysteine and the closing phenylalanine or tryptophan. The D gene is left open where the match is weak. Clone size appears in some rows only: once, few, many, or a class for an expanded clone.

TRBJ2-7	NA	many	TRBV15	CATSRGSAGAGDEQYF	TGTGCCACCAGCAGAGGGTCGGCAGGGGCTGGGGACGAGCAGTACTTC
TRBJ2-5	NA	many	TRBV6-1	CASSDRRGAETQYF	TGTGCCAGCAGTGATCGCCGGGGCGCAGAGACCCAGTACTTC
TRBJ1-2	NA	NA	TRBV14	CASSLTEMSEGYTF	TGTGCCAGCAGCCTCACAGAGATGAGCGAGGGCTACACCTTC
TRBJ2-3	NA	many	TRBV2	CATRQTDTQYF	TGTGCCACCAGACAGACAGATACGCAGTATTTT
TRBJ2-1	TRBD1	many	TRBV6-5	CASKIDRASYNEQFF	TGTGCCAGCAAAATAGACAGGGCGTCCTACAATGAGCAGTTCTTC
TRBJ2-2	TRBD1	many	TRBV7-9	CASSFRTGGTGELFF	TGTGCCAGCAGCTTTAGGACAGGGGGTACCGGGGAGCTGTTTTTT
TRBJ2-5	TRBD1	many	TRBV7-2	CASSSRTGQQETQYF	TGTGCCAGCAGCTCTAGGACAGGCCAACAAGAGACCCAGTACTTC
TRBJ1-6	NA	many	TRBV3-1	CASSQTASFYNSPLHF	TGTGCCAGCAGCCAAACAGCTTCCTTCTATAATTCACCCCTCCACTTT
TRBJ2-1	TRBD2	few	TRBV18	CASSPSALAGGTDEQFF	TGTGCCAGCTCACCAAGTGCACTAGCGGGAGGAACGGATGAGCAGTTCTTC
TRBJ2-1	NA	many	TRBV2	CASKGGGGNEQFF	TGTGCCAGCAAAGGAGGGGGAGGCAATGAGCAGTTCTTC
TRBJ2-3	NA	once	TRBV19	CASSVRTGTSSYNEQYF	TGTGCCAGTAGTGTAAGGACAGGGACTAGCTCCTACAATGAGCAGTATTTT
TRBJ2-6	NA	many	TRBV5-6	CASRKATGANVLTF	TGTGCCAGCAGAAAAGCTACTGGGGCCAACGTCCTGACTTTC
TRBJ2-2	TRBD1	many	TRBV4-1	CASSPGQGGTGELFF	TGCGCCAGCAGCCCCGGACAGGGCGGCACCGGGGAGCTGTTTTTT
TRBJ1-3	NA	NA	TRBV20-1	CSAWDTIYF	TGCAGTGCGTGGGACACCATATATTTT
TRBJ2-3	NA	many	TRBV5-1	CASSLTGGYTDTQYF	TGCGCCAGCAGCTTGACGGGGGGCTACACAGATACGCAGTATTTT
TRBJ2-5	NA	NA	TRBV7-3	CASSQGGPEETQYF	TGTGCCAGCAGCCAAGGGGGGCCTGAAGAGACCCAGTACTTC
TRBJ2-1	NA	many	TRBV24-1	CATSDLIGTSEQFF	TGTGCCACCAGTGATCTGATCGGTACTTCCGAGCAGTTCTTC
TRBJ2-1	TRBD2	many	TRBV6-5	CASRGTSGSNEQFF	TGTGCCAGCAGAGGGACTAGCGGGAGTAATGAGCAGTTCTTC